The clone carrying this T cell receptor beta chain has more than one count but fewer than ten. This sample was included in a study of blood T cell repertoires in COVID-19. For the study at large: Acute and convalescent COVID-19 samples came from the United States, Italy and Spain. Sample material is recorded as cDNA or gDNA derived from T cells, B-cell-depleted T cells, or PBMCs.

Data came from immunoSEQ multiplex PCR; TCRdb stores just in-frame clones and leaves some out. The profile shows around 140,000 clones, 84% of them singletons. The CDR3 contains 14 residues. V was cut by 7 bases and J by 8 bases, with 20 bases left in between. The V gene's germline CDR1 is MNHNY and CDR2 SVGAGI (reference sequence). The sequence came from a man between 60 and 70 years old with active or convalescent COVID-19. The chain is built from TRBV6-6 and TRBJ1-2; D remains ambiguous. The specimen was peripheral blood. The CDR3 spells CASTHSRVSEGYTF. The CDR3 DNA reads as TGTGCCAGCACCCACTCCCGGGTATCGGAGGGCTACACCTTC.